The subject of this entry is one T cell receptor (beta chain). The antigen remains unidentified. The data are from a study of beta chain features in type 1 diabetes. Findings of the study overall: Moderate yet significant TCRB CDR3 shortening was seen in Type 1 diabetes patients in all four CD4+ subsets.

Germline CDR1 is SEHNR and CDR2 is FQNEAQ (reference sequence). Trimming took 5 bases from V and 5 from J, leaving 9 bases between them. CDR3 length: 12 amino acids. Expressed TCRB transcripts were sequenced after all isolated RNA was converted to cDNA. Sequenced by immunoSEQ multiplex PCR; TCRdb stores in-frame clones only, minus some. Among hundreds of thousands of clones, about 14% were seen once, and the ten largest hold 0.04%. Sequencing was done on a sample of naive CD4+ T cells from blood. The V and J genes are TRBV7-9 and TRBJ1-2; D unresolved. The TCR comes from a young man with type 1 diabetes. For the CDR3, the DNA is TGTGCCAGCAGCCCCATGAGTTATGGCTACACCTTC. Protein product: CASSPMSYGYTF.